This T cell receptor beta chain was sequenced during a study of beta chain features in type 1 diabetes. CD45RO/CCR7/CD25/CD127/CD95/CD27 staining was used to isolate CD4+ naive, central memory, regulatory and stem cell-like memory cells by sorting. As every portion of the isolated RNA was reverse transcribed, the sequencing read expressed TCRB transcripts. Sequencing was performed with immunoSEQ multiplex PCR; in TCRdb, only in-frame clones are kept and a portion is missing. The sample includes 300,000 to 400,000 clones, over 9.5% of them seen just once. General study results and limits: Junctions at VDJ sites from type 1 diabetes patients had fewer insertions and more deletions. Patients showed naive, central memory and Treg TCRB repertoires that appeared more similar than those of healthy donors.

About this clone itself: Antigen unknown.

Material: naive CD4+ T cells from blood. The receptor's source is a man between 18 and 35 years old in good health.

The CDR3 DNA reads as TGTGCCAGCACCCAAACGGGGGCCGGGGAGGGCACTGAAGCTTTCTTT. Its translation is CASTQTGAGEGTEAFF. V and J are TRBV5-4 and TRBJ1-1; D may be TRBD1 (6 bases). Germline V lookup: CDR1 SGHNT, CDR2 YYREEE (reference sequence). Trimming shortened V by 6 bases and J by 4 bases, and 22 bases separated the two germline ends. There are 16 residues in the CDR3.